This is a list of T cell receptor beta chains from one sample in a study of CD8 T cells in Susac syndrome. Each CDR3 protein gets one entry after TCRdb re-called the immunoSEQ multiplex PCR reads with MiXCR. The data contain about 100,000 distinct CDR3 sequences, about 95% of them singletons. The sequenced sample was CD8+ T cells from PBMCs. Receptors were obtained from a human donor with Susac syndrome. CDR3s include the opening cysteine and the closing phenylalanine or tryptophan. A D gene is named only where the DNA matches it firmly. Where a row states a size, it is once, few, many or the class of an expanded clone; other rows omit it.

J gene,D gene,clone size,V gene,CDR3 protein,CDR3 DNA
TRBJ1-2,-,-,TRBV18,CASSPPSGFGYTF,TGTGCCAGCTCACCACCGTCAGGCTTTGGCTACACCTTC
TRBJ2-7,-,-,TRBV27,CASSLAGLSYEQYF,TGTGCCAGCAGTTTAGCGGGGTTGTCCTACGAGCAGTACTTC
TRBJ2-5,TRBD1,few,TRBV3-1,CASSPTGSETQYF,TGTGCCAGCAGTCCGACAGGGAGCGAGACCCAGTACTTC
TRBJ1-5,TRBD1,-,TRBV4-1,CASSQWDRGNQPQHF,TGCGCCAGCAGCCAATGGGACAGGGGGAATCAGCCCCAGCATTTT
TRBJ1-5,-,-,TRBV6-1,CASSRQPQHF,TGTGCCAGCAGTCGTCAGCCCCAGCATTTT
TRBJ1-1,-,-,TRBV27,CASSPRLTGLNTEAFF,TGTGCCAGCAGTCCCAGACTTACAGGGCTGAACACTGAAGCTTTCTTT
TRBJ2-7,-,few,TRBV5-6,CASSSDRSYEQYF,TGTGCCAGCAGCTCGGACAGATCCTACGAGCAGTACTTC
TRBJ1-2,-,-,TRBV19,CASSFGRLSGYTF,TGTGCCAGTAGTTTCGGACGGCTTAGCGGCTACACCTTC
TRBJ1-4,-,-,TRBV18,CASSIRQATNEKLFF,TGTGCCAGCTCCATAAGACAGGCAACTAATGAAAAACTGTTTTTT
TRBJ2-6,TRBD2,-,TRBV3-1,CASRETSGTGANVLTF,TGTGCCAGCAGAGAGACTAGCGGGACTGGGGCCAACGTCCTGACTTTC
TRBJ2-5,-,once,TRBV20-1,CSARVLGGGSLGETQYF,TGCAGTGCTAGAGTCCTTGGGGGGGGCTCCCTCGGAGAGACCCAGTACTTC
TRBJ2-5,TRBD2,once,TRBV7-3,CASSLLAGVQETQYF,TGTGCCAGCAGCTTACTAGCGGGGGTGCAAGAGACCCAGTACTTC
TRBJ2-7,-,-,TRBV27,CASSNNREQYF,TGTGCCAGCAGCAACAATCGCGAGCAGTACTTC
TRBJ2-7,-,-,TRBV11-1,CASSFTGGDYEQYF,TGTGCCAGCAGCTTCACAGGAGGGGACTACGAGCAGTACTTC
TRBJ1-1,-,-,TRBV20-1,CSASGGSLRAFF,TGCAGTGCCTCAGGCGGTAGCTTGAGGGCTTTCTTT
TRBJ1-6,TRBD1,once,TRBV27,CASSLGGDSQNSPLHF,TGTGCCAGCAGCCTGGGGGGGGACAGCCAAAATTCACCCCTCCACTTT
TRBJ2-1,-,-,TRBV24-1,CATSDPGTLGHNEQFF,TGTGCCACCAGTGACCCCGGGACCTTGGGACACAATGAGCAGTTCTTC
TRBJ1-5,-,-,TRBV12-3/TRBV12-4,CASSLLDGQINQPQHF,TGTGCCAGCAGTTTATTAGACGGACAGATCAATCAGCCCCAGCATTTT
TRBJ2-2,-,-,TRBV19,CASRPRENTGELFF,TGTGCCAGTAGACCCAGGGAGAACACCGGGGAGCTGTTTTTT
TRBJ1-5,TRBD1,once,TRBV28,CASSRQGSNQPQHF,TGTGCCAGCAGTCGACAGGGTAGCAATCAGCCCCAGCATTTT
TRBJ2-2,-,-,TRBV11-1,CATLANTGELFF,TGTGCCACACTAGCGAACACCGGGGAGCTGTTTTTT
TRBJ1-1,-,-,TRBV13,CASSLFPEAFF,TGTGCCAGCAGCTTATTCCCCGAAGCTTTCTTT
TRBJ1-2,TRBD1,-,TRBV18,CASSPTGAVNYGYTF,TGTGCCAGCTCACCTACAGGGGCCGTAAACTATGGCTACACCTTC
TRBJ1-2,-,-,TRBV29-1,CSVEGSYGYTF,TGCAGCGTTGAAGGGTCCTATGGCTACACCTTC
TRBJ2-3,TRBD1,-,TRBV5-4,CASSFGTGNPDTQYF,TGTGCCAGCAGCTTTGGGACAGGGAATCCAGATACGCAGTATTTT
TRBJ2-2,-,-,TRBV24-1,CATSADITGELFF,TGTGCCACCAGTGCGGACATCACCGGGGAGCTGTTTTTT
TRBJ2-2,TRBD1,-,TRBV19,CASSYRGDNTGELFF,TGTGCCAGTAGTTACAGGGGTGATAACACCGGGGAGCTGTTTTTT
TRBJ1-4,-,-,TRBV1,CTSSPHREYEKLFF,TGCACCAGCAGCCCTCACAGGGAGTATGAAAAACTGTTTTTT
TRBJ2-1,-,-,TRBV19,CASSKDSYNEQFF,TGTGCCAGTAGTAAAGACTCGTACAATGAGCAGTTCTTC
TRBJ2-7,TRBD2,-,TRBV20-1,CSASGTTSVYEQYF,TGCAGTGCTAGCGGGACTACCTCGGTTTACGAGCAGTACTTC
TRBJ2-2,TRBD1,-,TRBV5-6,CASSPAGGTGITGELFF,TGTGCCAGCAGCCCCGCAGGGGGGACAGGGATCACCGGGGAGCTGTTTTTT
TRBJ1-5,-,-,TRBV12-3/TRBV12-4,CASSRSGRGTQPQHF,TGTGCCAGCAGCCGGTCTGGCAGGGGTACTCAGCCCCAGCATTTT
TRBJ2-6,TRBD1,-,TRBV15,CATSREGGSHILSGANVLTF,TGTGCCACCAGCAGAGAAGGGGGCAGCCATATATTATCTGGGGCCAACGTCCTGACTTTC
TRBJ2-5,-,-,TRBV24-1,CATSDSNTDQETQYF,TGTGCCACCAGTGACTCCAACACGGACCAAGAGACCCAGTACTTC
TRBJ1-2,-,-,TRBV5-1,CASSLAGRNGYTF,TGCGCCAGCAGCTTGGCCGGACGAAATGGCTACACCTTC
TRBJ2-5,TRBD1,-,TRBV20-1,CSAPGQGETTQYF,TGCAGTGCTCCCGGACAGGGCGAAACGACCCAGTACTTC
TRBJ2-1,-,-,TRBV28,CASSTNQQGGQFF,TGTGCCAGCAGTACAAACCAACAGGGTGGGCAGTTCTTC
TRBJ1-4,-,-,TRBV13,CASSLTGLDGEKLFF,TGTGCCAGCAGCTTAACGGGGTTGGACGGTGAAAAACTGTTTTTT
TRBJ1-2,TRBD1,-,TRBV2,CASSEIGQGTYGYTF,TGTGCCAGCAGTGAAATTGGACAGGGGACCTATGGCTACACCTTC
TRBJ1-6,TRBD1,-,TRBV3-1,CASSQTDRGLRRSPLHF,TGTGCCAGCAGCCAAACGGACAGGGGATTACGGCGATCACCCCTCCACTTT
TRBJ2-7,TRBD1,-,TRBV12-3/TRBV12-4,CASSTGGSSYEQYF,TGTGCCAGCAGTACAGGGGGGAGCTCCTACGAGCAGTACTTC